This T cell receptor (beta chain) came from a study of shared clonotypes between healthy human individuals. TCRdb keeps only in-frame clones here, not all; method: immunoSEQ multiplex PCR. Of roughly 2.5 million clones listed, about 92% are singletons. This CDR3 has 13 residues. The V end lost 1 base, the J end lost 6 bases, and 8 bases lay between the germline ends. Per germline, CDR1 SGHKS and CDR2 YYEKEE (reference sequence). The sample consisted of naive CD4+ T cells sorted from blood. Indicated subset: CD45RA+ positively selected. The receptor's source is a man younger than 35 in good health. The rearrangement joins TRBV5-5 to TRBJ1-5; D is unclear. CDR3 amino acids: CASSLFFAQPQHF. CDR3 sequence (DNA): TGTGCCAGCAGCTTGTTTTTTGCTCAGCCCCAGCATTTT.